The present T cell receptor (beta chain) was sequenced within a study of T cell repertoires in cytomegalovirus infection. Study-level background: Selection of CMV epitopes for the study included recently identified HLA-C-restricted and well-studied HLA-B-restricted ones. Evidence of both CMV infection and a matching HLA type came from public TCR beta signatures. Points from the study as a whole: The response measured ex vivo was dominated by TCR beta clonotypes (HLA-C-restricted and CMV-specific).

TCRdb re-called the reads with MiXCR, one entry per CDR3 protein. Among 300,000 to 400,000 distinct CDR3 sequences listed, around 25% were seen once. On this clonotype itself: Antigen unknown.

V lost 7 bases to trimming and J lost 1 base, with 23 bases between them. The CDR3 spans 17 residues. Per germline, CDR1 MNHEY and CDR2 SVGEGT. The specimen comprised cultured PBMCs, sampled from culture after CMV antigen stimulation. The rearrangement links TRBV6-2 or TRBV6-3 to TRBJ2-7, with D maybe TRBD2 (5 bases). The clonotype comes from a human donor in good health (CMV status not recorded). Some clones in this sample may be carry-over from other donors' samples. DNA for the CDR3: TGTGCCAGCAACAACGGGAACCCCCAGATTCCTTCCTACGAGCAGTACGTC. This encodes CASNNGNPQIPSYEQYV.